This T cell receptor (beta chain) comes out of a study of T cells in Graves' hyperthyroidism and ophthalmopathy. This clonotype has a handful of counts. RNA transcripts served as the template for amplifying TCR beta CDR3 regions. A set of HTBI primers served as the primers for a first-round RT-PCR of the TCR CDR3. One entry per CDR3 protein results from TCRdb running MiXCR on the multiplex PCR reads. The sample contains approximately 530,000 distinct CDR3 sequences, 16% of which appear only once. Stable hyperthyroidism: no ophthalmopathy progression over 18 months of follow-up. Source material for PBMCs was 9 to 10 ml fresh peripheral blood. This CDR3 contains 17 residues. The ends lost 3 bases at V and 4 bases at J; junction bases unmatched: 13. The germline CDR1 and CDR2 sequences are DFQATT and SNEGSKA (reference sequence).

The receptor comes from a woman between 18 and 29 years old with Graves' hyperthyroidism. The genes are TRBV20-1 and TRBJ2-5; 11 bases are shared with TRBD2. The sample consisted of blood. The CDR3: CSARGLAGGPSVETQYF. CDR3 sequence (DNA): TGCAGTGCTAGGGGTCTAGCGGGAGGCCCTTCTGTAGAGACCCAGTACTTC.